A single sample gave rise to the 23 T cell receptor beta chains below, sequenced in a study of OX40 agonist ivuxolimab in advanced cancers. The method behind the library was the immunoSEQ multiplex PCR assay. TCRdb took over this immuneACCESS table, retaining in-frame rearrangements with V and J assigned. Such tables are incomplete; in checked studies, under half of the missing clones stem from an unresolved V gene, and the remainder is unexplained. This sample gives fewer than 25,000 clones in total; more than 60% of them show up just once. The ten top clones hold 25% to 35% of the sample. The specimen was CD4+ or CD8+ T cells sorted from blood, collected in a trial of the OX40 agonist ivuxolimab. These receptors all stem from an adult with an advanced solid tumor such as melanoma, head and neck, liver or kidney cancer.

This clone was counted at least ten times. The chain is built from TRBV4-3 and TRBJ1-2; no firm D call. The V end lost 4 bases, the J end lost 0 bases, and 9 bases lay between the germline ends. The CDR3 has 14 residues. Germline CDR1 and CDR2: LGHNA and YSLEER. The CDR3 sequence is CASSPLVTNYGYTF. CDR3 DNA: TGCGCCAGCAGCCCTTTGGTAACTAACTATGGCTACACCTTC.

The chain uses TRBV9 and TRBJ2-5; 8 bases match TRBD1. The CDR3 length is 15 residues. The V gene end was trimmed by 3 bases and the J gene end by 5 bases; junction bases not matched to a gene: 9. CDR1 is SGDLS and CDR2 is YYNGEE in the germline V gene. The CDR3 region is CASSASRGRGETQYF. The CDR3 bases are TGTGCCAGCAGCGCTTCCAGGGGGCGCGGTGAGACCCAGTACTTC.

This clone has only a few counts. This chain links TRBV5-1 with TRBJ2-1, with 7 bases that match TRBD2. Germline assignment: CDR1 SGHRS and CDR2 YFSETQ. V trimming: 3 bases; J trimming: 8 bases; junction bases outside the gene matches: 5. The length of the CDR3 is 13 residues. The CDR3 spells CASSSGLGDEQFF. CDR3 nucleotides: TGCGCCAGCAGCTCTGGACTAGGAGATGAGCAGTTCTTC.

The gene calls are TRBV6-6 and TRBJ2-1; D is undetermined. Trimming stripped 1 base from V and 8 bases from J, with 9 bases between. Germline V CDR1 and CDR2: MNHNY, SVGAGI (reference sequence). CDR3 size: 13 residues. For the CDR3, the DNA is TGTGCCAGCAGTTACTATGGTGGCTATGAGCAGTTCTTC. This translates into CASSYYGGYEQFF.

The rearrangement links TRBV2 to TRBJ2-1; either TRBD1 or TRBD2 may fit D (9 bases each). From germline, CDR1 is SNHLY and CDR2 FYNNEI. V shed 0 bases and J shed 6 bases, with 27 bases lying between them. The CDR3 has 20 amino acids. This CDR3 reads CASSEARDRVAGEVPNEQFF. The CDR3 bases are TGTGCCAGCAGTGAAGCGCGGGACAGGGTAGCGGGAGAGGTCCCCAATGAGCAGTTCTTC.

The genes are TRBV28 and TRBJ1-5; D may be TRBD1 (6 bases). CDR1 is MDHEN, CDR2 SYDVKM, per germline. The CDR3 has 15 residues. Trimming pared 7 bases from V and 6 bases from J, leaving 19 bases between. CDR3 nucleotide sequence: TGTGCCAGCACTGAACTGGGGGGCCGCGGTCAGCCCCAGCATTTT. Encoded protein: CASTELGGRGQPQHF.

The chain recombines TRBV28 with TRBJ2-5; D is undetermined. This CDR3 is built from 13 residues. Germline values: CDR1 MDHEN, CDR2 SYDVKM. Trimming left V 3 bases short and J 0 bases short, with 5 bases between. CDR3 protein: CASSLVYQETQYF. The CDR3 DNA follows: TGTGCCAGCAGTTTGGTTTACCAAGAGACCCAGTACTTC.

V usage is TRBV7-9 and J usage is TRBJ1-2; D uncertain. The V and J ends lost 1 base and 8 bases respectively, with 11 bases between them. CDR3 length equals 13 residues. CDR1 and CDR2 (germline): SEHNR, FQNEAQ (reference sequence). The CDR3 sequence is CASSLGEVQGYTF. DNA of the CDR3: TGTGCCAGCAGCTTAGGGGAGGTCCAGGGCTACACCTTC.

The V gene is TRBV7-8, the J gene TRBJ2-3, with D unresolved. The CDR3 sequence is 17 residues long. Per germline, CDR1 SGHVS and CDR2 FQNEAQ. Between the trimmed V and J ends, which lost 3 bases and 1 base, there was a span of 17 bases. CDR3 DNA sequence: TGTGCCAGCAGCTTTTCTGACGACGGGTTGCGCACAGATACGCAGTATTTT. Its translation is CASSFSDDGLRTDTQYF.

As regards this clone: Sequence at one end of the junction differs from germline and may be a read error. The genes are TRBV4-1 and TRBJ2-3; 9 bases are a match to TRBD2. The CDR3 runs 13 residues. Germline values: CDR1 MGHRA, CDR2 YSYEKL. The CDR3, as DNA: TGCGCCAGCAGCTTTGTTCGCGGGGGGGCGCAATATTTT. It encodes CASSFVRGGAQYF.

The V gene is TRBV19, the J gene TRBJ1-2; a possible D gene is TRBD1 (5 bases). There are 13 residues in the CDR3. Trimming took off 3 bases at V and 4 bases at J, with 9 bases between the two ends. Germline-derived CDR1 and CDR2 are LNHDA and SQIVND (reference sequence). The CDR3 region is CASSIDSFYGYTF. CDR3 DNA sequence: TGTGCCAGTAGTATTGACAGTTTCTATGGCTACACCTTC.

The chain links TRBV6-5 to TRBJ1-5, with no clear D. V was cut by 5 bases and J by 4 bases, with 12 bases left in between. The CDR3 runs to 14 residues. Germline lookup yields CDR1 MNHEY and CDR2 SVGAGI. CDR3 bases: TGTGCCAGCAGTCAACTTGGACCGAATCAGCCCCAGCATTTT. It is translated as CASSQLGPNQPQHF.

The chain is built from TRBV15 and TRBJ1-2, with 8 nucleotides matching TRBD1. CDR1 and CDR2 (germline): LNHNV, YYDKDF (reference sequence). With V trimmed by 8 bases and J by 3 bases, 2 bases remained unmatched. CDR3 size: 12 residues. In nucleotides, the CDR3 is TGTGCCACCTCGACAGGGGACTATGGCTACACCTTC. Translated, it gives CATSTGDYGYTF.

The J gene is TRBJ1-6, the V gene TRBV27; D gene ambiguous. This CDR3 contains 12 residues. Deletions cut 8 bases from V and 9 bases from J, with 11 bases between. Looked up from germline, CDR1 is MNHEY and CDR2 is SMNVEV (reference sequence). The CDR3 here is CASGLSSSPLHF. The CDR3 nucleotides are TGTGCCAGCGGCCTCTCCAGTTCACCCCTCCACTTT.

The rearrangement joins TRBV19 to TRBJ1-2, with D uncertain. Trimming left V 3 bases short and J 6 bases short, with 14 bases between. Germline lookup yields CDR1 LNHDA and CDR2 SQIVND (reference sequence). The CDR3 sequence is 14 residues long. The CDR3 nucleotides read TGTGCCAGTAGTATGGCTTCGGGCTTCGATGGCTACACCTTC. This codes for CASSMASGFDGYTF.

V is TRBV27 and J is TRBJ2-3; the D gene is possibly TRBD2 (7 bases). Germline-derived CDR1 and CDR2 are MNHEY and SMNVEV (reference sequence). V lost 2 bases and J lost 0, with 15 bases in between. The CDR3 runs 17 residues. This CDR3 reads CASSLGGLAASTDTQYF. The CDR3 coding sequence is TGTGCCAGCAGTTTAGGGGGGCTAGCGGCAAGCACAGATACGCAGTATTTT.

This clone appeared a single time. The CDR3 loop is CASSRRYEQYF. For the CDR3, the DNA is TGTGCCAGCAGCCGGCGGTACGAGCAGTACTTC. The J gene is TRBJ2-7, the V gene TRBV7-3; D gene ambiguous. V lost 5 bases to trimming and J lost 4 bases, with 6 bases between them. The germline gives CDR1 SGHTA, CDR2 FQGTGA. CDR3 length: 11 amino acids.

This clone is categorized as medium-sized (0.01 to 0.1%). The chain uses TRBV9 and TRBJ2-7; perhaps D is TRBD1 or TRBD2 (5 bases each). The CDR3 runs to 14 residues. V shed 0 bases and J shed 1 base, with 8 bases lying between them. CDR1 and CDR2 (germline): SGDLS, YYNGEE. The CDR3 sequence is CASSVGGESYEQYF. CDR3 in DNA: TGTGCCAGCAGCGTAGGAGGGGAATCCTACGAGCAGTACTTC.

V and J are TRBV9 and TRBJ2-3; D is possibly TRBD2 (5 bases). The CDR3 contains 15 residues. Germline-derived CDR1 and CDR2 are SGDLS and YYNGEE. Trimming pared 3 bases from V and 1 base from J, leaving 12 bases between. The CDR3 is CASSASGKGTDTQYF. In DNA, the CDR3 is TGTGCCAGCAGCGCCTCGGGGAAGGGCACAGATACGCAGTATTTT.

This clone was picked up one time. This clone may be a read error of a much larger clone one base away. The CDR3 sequence is CARRGGFNYGYTF. The CDR3 nucleotides are TGTGCCAGGCGGGGGGGTTTTAACTATGGCTACACCTTC. V is TRBV7-9 and J is TRBJ1-2, with D tentatively TRBD1 (5 bases). Trimming pared 9 bases from V and 1 base from J, leaving 12 bases between. The CDR3 spans 13 residues. CDR1 is SEHNR and CDR2 is FQNEAQ in the germline V gene (reference sequence).

This clone was observed a single time. The chain joins TRBV4-3 to TRBJ1-1; D is uncertain. Germline V gene sequence: CDR1 LGHNA, CDR2 YSLEER. V lost 0 bases and J lost 1, with 12 bases in between. CDR3 length: 16 residues. The CDR3 DNA follows: TGCGCCAGCAGCCAAGATAGGGCCAGGACGAACACTGAAGCTTTCTTT. This sequence encodes CASSQDRARTNTEAFF.

CDR3 coding DNA: TGTGCCAGCAGCTTAGCGGGGAGCTCCTACGAGCAGTACTTC. This sequence encodes CASSLAGSSYEQYF. The chain has TRBV6-1 and TRBJ2-7; 8 bases fit TRBD2. The trim removed 6 bases at V and 0 bases at J, leaving 4 bases unmatched. The CDR3 totals 14 residues. The V gene's germline CDR1 is MNHNS and CDR2 SASEGT.

The J gene is TRBJ2-7, the V gene TRBV14, with D maybe TRBD2 (5 bases). CDR3 length equals 14 residues. Germline values: CDR1 SGHDN, CDR2 FVKESK. The V and J ends lost 1 base and 3 bases respectively, with 10 bases between them. The CDR3 reads CASSQVSDFYEQYF. The CDR3 DNA is TGTGCCAGCAGCCAAGTTAGCGATTTCTACGAGCAGTACTTC. The complete variable domain, with remaining parts taken from reference TRBV14 and TRBJ2-7, reads EAGVTQFPSHSVIEKGQTVTLRCDPISGHDNLYWYRRVMGKEIKFLLHFVKESKQDESGMPNNRFLAERTGGTYSTLKVQPAELEDSGVYFCASSQVSDFYEQYFGPGTRLTVT.